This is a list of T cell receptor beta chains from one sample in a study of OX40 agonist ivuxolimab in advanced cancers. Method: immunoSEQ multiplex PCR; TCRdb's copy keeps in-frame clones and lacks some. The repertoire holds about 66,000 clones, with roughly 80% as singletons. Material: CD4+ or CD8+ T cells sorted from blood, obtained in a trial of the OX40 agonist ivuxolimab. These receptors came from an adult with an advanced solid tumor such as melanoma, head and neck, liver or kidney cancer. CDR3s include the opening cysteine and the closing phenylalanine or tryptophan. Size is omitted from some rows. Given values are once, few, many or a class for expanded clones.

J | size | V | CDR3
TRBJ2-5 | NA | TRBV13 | CASIPTANTGGRKETQYF
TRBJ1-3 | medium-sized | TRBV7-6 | CASSLGGRASSGNTIYF
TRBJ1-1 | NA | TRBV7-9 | CASSLGQGEAFF
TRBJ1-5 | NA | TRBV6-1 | CASSVLGTGVQPQHF
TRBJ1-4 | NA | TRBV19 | CASSKRGSNEKLFF
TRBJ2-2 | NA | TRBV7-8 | CASGEQNTGELFF
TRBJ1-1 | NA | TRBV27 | CASSLGVGRSNTEAFF
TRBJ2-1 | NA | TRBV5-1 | CASSLSDYNEQFF
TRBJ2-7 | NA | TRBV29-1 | CSVESTGSYEQYF
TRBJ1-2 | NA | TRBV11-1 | CASSSDSFNYGYTF
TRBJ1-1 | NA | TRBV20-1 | CSAIGNTEAFF
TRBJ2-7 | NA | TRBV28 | CASSLWDREYEQYF
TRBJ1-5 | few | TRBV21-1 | CASSTDPNQPQHF
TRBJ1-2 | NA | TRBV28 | CASIQGDYGYTF
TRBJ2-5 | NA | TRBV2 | CASSAIKREAQETQYF
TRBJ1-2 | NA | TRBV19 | CASSFHGESGYTF
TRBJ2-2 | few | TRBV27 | CASSLSLVSGELFF
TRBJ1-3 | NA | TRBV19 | CASSITLRGAGNTIYF
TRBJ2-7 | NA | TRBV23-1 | CASSQAGRGPRNEQYF
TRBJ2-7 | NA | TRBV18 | CASSPRRGNSYEQYF
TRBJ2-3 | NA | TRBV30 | CAWSVGGTPGADTQYF
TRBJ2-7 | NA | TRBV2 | CASFTGGVSYEQYF
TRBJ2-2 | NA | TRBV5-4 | CASSLMSGNTGELFF
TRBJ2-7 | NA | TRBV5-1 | CASSPTGQAGYEQYF
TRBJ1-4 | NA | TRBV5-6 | CASSPGTLGKLFF
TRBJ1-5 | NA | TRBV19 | CASSPQKGNQPQHF
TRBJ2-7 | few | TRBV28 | CASSPPAERTTLFEQYF
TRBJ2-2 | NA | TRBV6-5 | CASRTGVDTGELFF
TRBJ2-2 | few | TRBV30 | CAWSGGRTNTGELFF
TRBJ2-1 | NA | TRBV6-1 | CASSEDRGGWDEQFF
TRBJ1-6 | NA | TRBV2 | CASSVFKSGSPLHF
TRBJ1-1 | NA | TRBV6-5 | CASSYGDLGTEAFF
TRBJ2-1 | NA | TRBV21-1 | CASSKRPRYNEQFF
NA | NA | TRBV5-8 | CASSGGREQYF
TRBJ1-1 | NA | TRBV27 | CASSQPTGGGGTEAFF
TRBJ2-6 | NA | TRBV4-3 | CASSPPGRMPIVLTF
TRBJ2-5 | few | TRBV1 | CTSSQDRGRGQETQYF
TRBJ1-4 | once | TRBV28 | CASLGAGVGEKLFF
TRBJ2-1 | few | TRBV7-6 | CASSLYLAGGPRLIYNEQFF
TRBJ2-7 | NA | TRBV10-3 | CASRGLADEQYF